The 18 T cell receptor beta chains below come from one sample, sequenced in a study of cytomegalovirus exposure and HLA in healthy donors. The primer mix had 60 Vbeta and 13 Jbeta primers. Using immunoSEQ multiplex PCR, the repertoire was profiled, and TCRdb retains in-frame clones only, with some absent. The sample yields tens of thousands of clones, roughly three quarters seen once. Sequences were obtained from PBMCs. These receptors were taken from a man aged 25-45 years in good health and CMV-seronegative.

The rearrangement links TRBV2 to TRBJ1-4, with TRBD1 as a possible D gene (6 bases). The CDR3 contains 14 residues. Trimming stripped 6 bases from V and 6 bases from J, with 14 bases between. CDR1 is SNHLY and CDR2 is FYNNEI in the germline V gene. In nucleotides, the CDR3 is TGTGCCAGCAGATCAACAGGGACATATGAAAAACTGTTTTTT. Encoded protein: CASRSTGTYEKLFF. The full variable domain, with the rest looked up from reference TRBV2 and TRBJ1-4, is EPEVTQTPSHQVTQMGQEVILRCVPISNHLYFYWYRQILGQKVEFLVSFYNNEISEKSEIFDDQFSVERPDGSNFTLKIRSTKLEDSAMYFCASRSTGTYEKLFFGSGTQLSVL.

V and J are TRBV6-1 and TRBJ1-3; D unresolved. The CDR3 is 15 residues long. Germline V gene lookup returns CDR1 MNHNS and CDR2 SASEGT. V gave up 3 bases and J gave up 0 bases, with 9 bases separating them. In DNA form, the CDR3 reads TGTGCCAGCAGTGAGGGAGTTCCCTCTGGAAACACCATATATTTT. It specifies CASSEGVPSGNTIYF.

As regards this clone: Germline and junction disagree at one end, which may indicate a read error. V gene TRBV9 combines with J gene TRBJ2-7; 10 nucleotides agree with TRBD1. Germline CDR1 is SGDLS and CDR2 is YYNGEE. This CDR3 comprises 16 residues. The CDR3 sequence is CASSVEGTGVSHEQYF. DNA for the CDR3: TGTGCCAGCAGCGTAGAAGGGACAGGGGTCTCCCACGAGCAGTACTTC.

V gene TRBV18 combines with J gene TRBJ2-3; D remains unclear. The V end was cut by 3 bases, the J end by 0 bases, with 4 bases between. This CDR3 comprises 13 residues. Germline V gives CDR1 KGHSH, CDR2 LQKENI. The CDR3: CASSPGSTDTQYF. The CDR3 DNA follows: TGTGCCAGCTCACCCGGGAGCACAGATACGCAGTATTTT. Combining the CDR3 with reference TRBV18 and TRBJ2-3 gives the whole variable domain NAGVMQNPRHLVRRRGQEARLRCSPMKGHSHVYWYRQLPEEGLKFMVYLQKENIIDESGMPKERFSAEFPKEGPSILRIQQVVRGDSAAYFCASSPGSTDTQYFGPGTRLTVL.

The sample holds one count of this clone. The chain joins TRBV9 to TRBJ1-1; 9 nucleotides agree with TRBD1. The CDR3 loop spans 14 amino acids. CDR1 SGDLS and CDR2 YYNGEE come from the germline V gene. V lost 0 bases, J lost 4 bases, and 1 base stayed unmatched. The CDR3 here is CASSVETGGTEAFF. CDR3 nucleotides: TGTGCCAGCAGCGTAGAGACAGGGGGCACTGAAGCTTTCTTT. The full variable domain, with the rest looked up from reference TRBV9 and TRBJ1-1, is DSGVTQTPKHLITATGQRVTLRCSPRSGDLSVYWYQQSLDQGLQFLIQYYNGEERAKGNILERFSAQQFPDLHSELNLSSLELGDSALYFCASSVETGGTEAFFGQGTRLTVV.

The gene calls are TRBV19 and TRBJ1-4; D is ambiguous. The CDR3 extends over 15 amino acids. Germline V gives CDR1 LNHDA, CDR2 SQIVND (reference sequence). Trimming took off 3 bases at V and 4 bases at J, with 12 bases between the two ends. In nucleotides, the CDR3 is TGTGCCAGTAGTATCGGGAAGGGCCTTAATGAAAAACTGTTTTTT. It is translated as CASSIGKGLNEKLFF.

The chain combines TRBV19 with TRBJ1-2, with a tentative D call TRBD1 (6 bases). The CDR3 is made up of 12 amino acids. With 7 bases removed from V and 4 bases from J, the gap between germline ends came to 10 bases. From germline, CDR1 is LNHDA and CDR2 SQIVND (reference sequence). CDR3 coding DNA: TGTGCCAGTAATAGGGACACCTATGGCTACACCTTC. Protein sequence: CASNRDTYGYTF.

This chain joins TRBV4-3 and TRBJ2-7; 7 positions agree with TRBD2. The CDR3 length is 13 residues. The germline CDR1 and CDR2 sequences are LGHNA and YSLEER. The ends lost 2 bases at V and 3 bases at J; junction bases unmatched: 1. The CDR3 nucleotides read TGCGCCAGCAGCCAAACGGGGGGCTACGAGCAGTACTTC. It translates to CASSQTGGYEQYF.

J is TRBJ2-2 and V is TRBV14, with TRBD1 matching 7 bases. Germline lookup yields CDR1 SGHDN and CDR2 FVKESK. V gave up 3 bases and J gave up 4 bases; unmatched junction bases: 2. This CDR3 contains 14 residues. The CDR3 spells CASSQGQSTGELFF. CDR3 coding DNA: TGTGCCAGCAGCCAGGGACAGTCCACCGGGGAGCTGTTTTTT.

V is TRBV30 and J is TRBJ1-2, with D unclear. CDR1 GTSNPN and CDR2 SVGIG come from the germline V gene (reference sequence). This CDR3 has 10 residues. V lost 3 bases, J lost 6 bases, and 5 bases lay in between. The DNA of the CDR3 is TGTGCCTGGAGGGAGGATGGCTACACCTTC. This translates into CAWREDGYTF.

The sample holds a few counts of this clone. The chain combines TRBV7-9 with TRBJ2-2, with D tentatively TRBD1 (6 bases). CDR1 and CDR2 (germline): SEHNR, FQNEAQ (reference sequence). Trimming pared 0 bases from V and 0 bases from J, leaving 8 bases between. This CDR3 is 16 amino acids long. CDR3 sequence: CASSLAGAPNTGELFF. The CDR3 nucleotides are TGTGCCAGCAGCTTAGCGGGGGCCCCGAACACCGGGGAGCTGTTTTTT.

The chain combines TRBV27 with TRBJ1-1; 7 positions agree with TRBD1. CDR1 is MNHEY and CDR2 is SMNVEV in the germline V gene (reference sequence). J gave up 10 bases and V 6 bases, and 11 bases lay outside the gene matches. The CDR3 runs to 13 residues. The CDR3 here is CASRSGTVYRAFF. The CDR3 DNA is TGTGCCAGCAGGTCGGGGACAGTGTACCGAGCTTTCTTT.

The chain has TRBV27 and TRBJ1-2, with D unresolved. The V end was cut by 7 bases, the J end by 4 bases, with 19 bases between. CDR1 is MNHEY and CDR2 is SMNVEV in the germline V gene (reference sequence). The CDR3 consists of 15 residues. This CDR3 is CASTPTVSNSYGYTF. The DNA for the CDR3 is TGTGCCAGCACCCCTACAGTGTCGAACTCCTATGGCTACACCTTC.

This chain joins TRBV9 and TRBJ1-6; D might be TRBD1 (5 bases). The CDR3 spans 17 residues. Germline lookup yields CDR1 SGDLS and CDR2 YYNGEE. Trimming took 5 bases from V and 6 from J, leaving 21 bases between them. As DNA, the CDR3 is TGTGCCAGCAGTGTCGACAGCAAGCCGCTCTTTAATTCACCCCTCCACTTT. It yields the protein CASSVDSKPLFNSPLHF.

This CDR3 reads CASSLEAGTGSEKLFF. The CDR3 region has the DNA TGTGCCAGCAGCTTAGAGGCCGGGACAGGGAGTGAAAAACTGTTTTTT. The chain uses TRBV7-2 and TRBJ1-4, with TRBD1 identical over 9 bases. The CDR3 length is 16 residues. Germline V gene sequence: CDR1 SGHTA, CDR2 FQGNSA. V was clipped by 1 base and J by 7 bases; unmatched bases: 7.

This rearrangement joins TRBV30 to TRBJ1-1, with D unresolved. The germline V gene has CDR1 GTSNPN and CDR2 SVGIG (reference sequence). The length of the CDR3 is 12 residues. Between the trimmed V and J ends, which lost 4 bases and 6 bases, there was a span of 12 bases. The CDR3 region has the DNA TGTGCCTGGATGGCGGGCGAGGCTGAAGCTTTCTTT. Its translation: CAWMAGEAEAFF.

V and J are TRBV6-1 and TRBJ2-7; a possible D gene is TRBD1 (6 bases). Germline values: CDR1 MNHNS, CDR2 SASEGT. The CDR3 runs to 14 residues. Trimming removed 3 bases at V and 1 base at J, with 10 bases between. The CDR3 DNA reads TGTGCCAGCAGTGATGGGCAGGGGTCCTACGAGCAGTACTTC. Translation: CASSDGQGSYEQYF.

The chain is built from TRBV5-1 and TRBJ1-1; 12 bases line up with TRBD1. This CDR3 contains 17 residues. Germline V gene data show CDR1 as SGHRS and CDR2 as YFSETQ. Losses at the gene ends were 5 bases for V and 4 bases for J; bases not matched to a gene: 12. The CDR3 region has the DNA TGCGCCAGCAGGTGGGACGGGACAGGGGGCTGGGGCACTGAAGCTTTCTTT. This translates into CASRWDGTGGWGTEAFF.